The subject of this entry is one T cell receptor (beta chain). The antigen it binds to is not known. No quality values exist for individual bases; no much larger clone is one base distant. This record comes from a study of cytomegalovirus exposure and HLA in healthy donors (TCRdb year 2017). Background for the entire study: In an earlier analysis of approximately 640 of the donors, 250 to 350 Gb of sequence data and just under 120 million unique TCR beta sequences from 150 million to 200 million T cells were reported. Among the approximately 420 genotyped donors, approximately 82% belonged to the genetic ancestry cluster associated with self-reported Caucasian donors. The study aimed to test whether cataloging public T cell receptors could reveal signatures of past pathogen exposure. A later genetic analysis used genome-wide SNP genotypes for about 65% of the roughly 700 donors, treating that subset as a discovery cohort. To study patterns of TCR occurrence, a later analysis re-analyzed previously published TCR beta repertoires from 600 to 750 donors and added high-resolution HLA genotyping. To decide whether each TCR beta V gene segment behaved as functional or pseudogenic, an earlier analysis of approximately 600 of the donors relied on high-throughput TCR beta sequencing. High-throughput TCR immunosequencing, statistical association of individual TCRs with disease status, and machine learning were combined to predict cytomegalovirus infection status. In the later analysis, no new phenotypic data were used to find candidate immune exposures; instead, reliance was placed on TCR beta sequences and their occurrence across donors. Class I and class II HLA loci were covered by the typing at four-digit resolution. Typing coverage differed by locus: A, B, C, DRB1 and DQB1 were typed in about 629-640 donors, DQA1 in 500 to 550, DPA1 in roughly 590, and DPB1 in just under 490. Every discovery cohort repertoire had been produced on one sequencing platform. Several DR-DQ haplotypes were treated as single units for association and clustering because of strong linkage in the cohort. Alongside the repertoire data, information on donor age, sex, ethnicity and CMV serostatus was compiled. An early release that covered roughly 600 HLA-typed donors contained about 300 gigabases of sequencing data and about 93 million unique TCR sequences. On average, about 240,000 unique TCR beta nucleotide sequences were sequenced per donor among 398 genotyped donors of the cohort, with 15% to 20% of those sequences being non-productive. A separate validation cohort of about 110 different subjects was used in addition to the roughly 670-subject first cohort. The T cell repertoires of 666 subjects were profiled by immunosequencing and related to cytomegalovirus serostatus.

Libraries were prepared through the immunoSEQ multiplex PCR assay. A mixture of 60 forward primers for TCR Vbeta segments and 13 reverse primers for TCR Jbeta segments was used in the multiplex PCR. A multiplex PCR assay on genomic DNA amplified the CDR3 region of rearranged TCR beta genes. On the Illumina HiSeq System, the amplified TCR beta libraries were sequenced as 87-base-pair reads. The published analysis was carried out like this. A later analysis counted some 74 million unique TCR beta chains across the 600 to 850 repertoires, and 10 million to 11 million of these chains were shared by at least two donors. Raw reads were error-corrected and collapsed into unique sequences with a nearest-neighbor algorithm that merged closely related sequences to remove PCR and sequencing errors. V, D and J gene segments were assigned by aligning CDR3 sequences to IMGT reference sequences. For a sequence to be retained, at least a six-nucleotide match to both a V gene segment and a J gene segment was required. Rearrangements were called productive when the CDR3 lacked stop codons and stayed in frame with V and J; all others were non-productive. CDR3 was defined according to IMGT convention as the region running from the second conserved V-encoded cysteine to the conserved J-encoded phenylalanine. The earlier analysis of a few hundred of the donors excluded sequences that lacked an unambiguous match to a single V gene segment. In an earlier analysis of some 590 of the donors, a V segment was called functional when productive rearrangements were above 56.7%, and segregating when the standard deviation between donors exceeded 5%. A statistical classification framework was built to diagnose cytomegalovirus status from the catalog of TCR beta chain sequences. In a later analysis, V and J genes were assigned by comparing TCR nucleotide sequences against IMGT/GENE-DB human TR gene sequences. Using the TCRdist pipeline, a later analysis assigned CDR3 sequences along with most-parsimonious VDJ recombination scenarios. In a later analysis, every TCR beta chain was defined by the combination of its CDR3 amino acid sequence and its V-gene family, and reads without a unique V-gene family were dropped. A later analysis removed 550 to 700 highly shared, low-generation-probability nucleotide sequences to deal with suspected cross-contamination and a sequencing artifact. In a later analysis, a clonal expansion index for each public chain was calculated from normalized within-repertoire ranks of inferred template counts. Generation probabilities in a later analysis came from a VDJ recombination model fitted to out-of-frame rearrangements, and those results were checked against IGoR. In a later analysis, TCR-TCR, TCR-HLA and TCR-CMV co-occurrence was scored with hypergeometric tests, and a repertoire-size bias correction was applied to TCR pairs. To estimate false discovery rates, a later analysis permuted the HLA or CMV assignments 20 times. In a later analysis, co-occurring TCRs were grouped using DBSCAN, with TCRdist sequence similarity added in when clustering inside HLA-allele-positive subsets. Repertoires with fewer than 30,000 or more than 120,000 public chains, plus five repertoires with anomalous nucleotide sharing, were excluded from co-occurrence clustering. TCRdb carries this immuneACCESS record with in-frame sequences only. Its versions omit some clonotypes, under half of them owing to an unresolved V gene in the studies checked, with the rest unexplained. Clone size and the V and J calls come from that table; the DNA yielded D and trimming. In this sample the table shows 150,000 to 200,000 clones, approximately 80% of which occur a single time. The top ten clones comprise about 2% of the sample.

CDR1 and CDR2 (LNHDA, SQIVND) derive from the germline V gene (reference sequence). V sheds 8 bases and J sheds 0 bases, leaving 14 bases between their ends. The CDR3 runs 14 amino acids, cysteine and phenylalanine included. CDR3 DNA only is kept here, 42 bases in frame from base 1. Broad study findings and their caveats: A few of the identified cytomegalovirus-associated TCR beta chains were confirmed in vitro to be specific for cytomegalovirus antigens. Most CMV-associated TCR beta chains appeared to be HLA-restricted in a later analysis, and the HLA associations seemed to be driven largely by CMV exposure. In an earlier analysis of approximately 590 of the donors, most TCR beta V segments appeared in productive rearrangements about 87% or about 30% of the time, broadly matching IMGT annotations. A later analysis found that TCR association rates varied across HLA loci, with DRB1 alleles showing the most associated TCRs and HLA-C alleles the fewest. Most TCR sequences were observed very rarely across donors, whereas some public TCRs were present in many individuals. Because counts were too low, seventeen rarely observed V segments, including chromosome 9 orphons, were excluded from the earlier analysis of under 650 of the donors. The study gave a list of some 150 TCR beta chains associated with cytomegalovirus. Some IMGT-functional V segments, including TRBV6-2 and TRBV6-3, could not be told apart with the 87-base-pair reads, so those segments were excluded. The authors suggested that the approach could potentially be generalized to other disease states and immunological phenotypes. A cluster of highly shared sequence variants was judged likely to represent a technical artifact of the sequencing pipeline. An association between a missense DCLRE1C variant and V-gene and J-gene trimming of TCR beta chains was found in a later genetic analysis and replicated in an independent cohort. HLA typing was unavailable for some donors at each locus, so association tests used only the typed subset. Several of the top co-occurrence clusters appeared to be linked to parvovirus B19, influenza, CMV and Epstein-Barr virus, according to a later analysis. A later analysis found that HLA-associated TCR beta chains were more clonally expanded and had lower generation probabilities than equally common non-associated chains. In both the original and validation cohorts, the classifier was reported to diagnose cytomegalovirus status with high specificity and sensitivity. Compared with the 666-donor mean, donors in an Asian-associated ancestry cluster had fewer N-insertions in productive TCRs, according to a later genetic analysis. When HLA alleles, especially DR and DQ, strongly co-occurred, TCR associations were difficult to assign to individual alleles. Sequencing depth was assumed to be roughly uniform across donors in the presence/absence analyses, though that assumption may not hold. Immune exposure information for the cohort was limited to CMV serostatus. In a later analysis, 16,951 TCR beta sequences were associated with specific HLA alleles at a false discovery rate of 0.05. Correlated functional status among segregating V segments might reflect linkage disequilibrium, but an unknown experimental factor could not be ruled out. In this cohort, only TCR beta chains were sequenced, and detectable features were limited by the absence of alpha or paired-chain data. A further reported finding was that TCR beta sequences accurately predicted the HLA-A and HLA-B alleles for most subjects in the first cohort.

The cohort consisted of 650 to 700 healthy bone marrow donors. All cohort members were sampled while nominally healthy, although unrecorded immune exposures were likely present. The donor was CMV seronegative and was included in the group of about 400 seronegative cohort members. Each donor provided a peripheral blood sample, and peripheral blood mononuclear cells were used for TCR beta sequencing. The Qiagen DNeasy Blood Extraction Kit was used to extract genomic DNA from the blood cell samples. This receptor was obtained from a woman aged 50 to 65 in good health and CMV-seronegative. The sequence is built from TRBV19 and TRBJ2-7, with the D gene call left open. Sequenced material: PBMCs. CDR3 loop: CASRRGSSSYEQYF. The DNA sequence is TGTGCCAGTCGGCGAGGCAGTTCCTCCTACGAGCAGTACTTC.